This TCR beta chain appears in the sequencing data of a study of blood T cell repertoires in COVID-19. Germline V gene lookup returns CDR1 SGDLS and CDR2 YYNGEE. CDR3 length: 14 amino acids. The V gene end was trimmed by 0 bases and the J gene end by 3 bases; junction bases not matched to a gene: 2. Symptom resolution, clearance, or two negative PCRs marked donors in Cohort 3 as recovered. Only in-frame clones appear in the TCRdb table, and some are missing; sequencing was by immunoSEQ multiplex PCR. The data contain some 140,000 clones, roughly 80% of them seen just once; the ten biggest clones take up 9.2%.

V gene TRBV9 combines with J gene TRBJ2-7; TRBD1 matches 8 bases. The sequence came from a man aged 50 or older who had recovered from COVID-19. The specimen was PBMCs or T cells enriched from blood (not recorded which). The CDR3 spells CASSVGQGNYEQYF. CDR3 coding DNA: TGTGCCAGCAGCGTAGGACAGGGGAACTACGAGCAGTACTTC.